This T cell receptor (beta chain) was identified in a study of T cell responses to AZD1222 COVID-19 vaccine. This clone appeared a few times. The assay was immunoSEQ multiplex PCR, and TCRdb's table has in-frame clones only and misses some. The sample holds roughly 91,000 clones; over 85% are singletons and the top ten take approximately 3%. The receptor was isolated from an adult in good health. Specimen: peripheral blood, collected on day 0 of AZD1222 vaccination.

Here the CDR3 DNA reads TGTGCCAGTGGGGGACAGGGAGAGACCGGGGAGCTGTTTTTT. Amino acid sequence: CASGGQGETGELFF. This chain joins TRBV19 and TRBJ2-2, with 9 bases matching TRBD1. Losses at the gene ends were 8 bases for V and 5 bases for J; bases not matched to a gene: 6. CDR1 LNHDA and CDR2 SQIVND come from the germline V gene (reference sequence). The CDR3 sequence is 14 residues long.